This passage covers 22 T cell receptor beta chains from one sample sequenced in a study of blood T cell repertoires in COVID-19 (dated by TCRdb to between 2020 and 2021). The method was the immunoSEQ multiplex PCR assay. TCRdb's version of the immuneACCESS table is confined to in-frame rearrangements and falls short of the full clone set. An unresolved V gene accounts for under half of the shortfall where checked; the remainder is of unknown origin. Counted in this sample were a few hundred thousand clones; nearly 90% of them appeared once. 2% to 2.5% of the sample lies in the top ten. Material: peripheral blood. The receptors originated from a woman aged 60-70 years with COVID-19, enrolled during active disease.

The rearrangement links TRBV2 to TRBJ2-7; perhaps TRBD1 as D (5 bases). The germline V gene encodes CDR1 SNHLY and CDR2 FYNNEI. V lost 6 bases and J lost 7, with 19 bases in between. The CDR3 totals 14 residues. The CDR3: CASRRQPKGAEQYF. CDR3 coding DNA: TGTGCCAGCAGGCGACAGCCGAAAGGGGCGGAGCAGTACTTC.

This clone was counted a single time. The chain is built from TRBV7-9 and TRBJ2-7; TRBD2 agrees at 7 bases. The CDR3 has 15 amino acids. Germline assignment: CDR1 SEHNR and CDR2 FQNEAQ (reference sequence). With V trimmed by 5 bases and J by 5 bases, 12 bases remained unmatched. The CDR3 sequence: CASSPQLGLPHEQYF. For the CDR3, the DNA is TGTGCCAGCAGCCCCCAACTGGGACTACCTCACGAGCAGTACTTC.

V is TRBV27 and J is TRBJ2-1; 10 nucleotides line up with TRBD1. The CDR3 totals 12 residues. Germline V lookup: CDR1 MNHEY, CDR2 SMNVEV (reference sequence). The V gene end was trimmed by 8 bases and the J gene end by 6 bases; junction bases not matched to a gene: 1. The CDR3 DNA sequence: TGTGCCAGCGGGACAGGGGTCAATGAGCAGTTCTTC. Translating gives CASGTGVNEQFF.

This rearrangement joins TRBV29-1 to TRBJ1-4; tentatively, D is TRBD1 (6 bases). V was pared by 7 bases and J by 8 bases, with 20 bases between. The CDR3 covers 14 residues. Germline V CDR1 and CDR2: SQVTM, ANQGSEA. CDR3 sequence (DNA): TGCAGCGGGAGTATTACAGGGACCTTGGAAAAACTGTTTTTT. Translation: CSGSITGTLEKLFF.

The chain combines TRBV18 with TRBJ1-6; 8 bases agree with TRBD1. Germline V gives CDR1 KGHSH, CDR2 LQKENI. V gave up 1 base and J gave up 0 bases; unmatched junction bases: 14. The CDR3 is 21 amino acids. CDR3 DNA sequence: TGTGCCAGCTCACCACGGCAACCAGGGGGCCAGAGGAGCTCCTATAATTCACCCCTCCACTTT. The encoded protein is CASSPRQPGGQRSSYNSPLHF.

The rearrangement joins TRBV29-1 to TRBJ1-1; 7 bases map to TRBD1. The CDR3 is 13 amino acids. The germline V gene encodes CDR1 SQVTM and CDR2 ANQGSEA. V gave up 3 bases and J gave up 4 bases; unmatched junction bases: 5. Here the CDR3 DNA reads TGCAGCGTTGACAGGGGGGCGAGCACTGAAGCTTTCTTT. It is translated as CSVDRGASTEAFF.

The rearrangement uses TRBV6-5 and TRBJ2-1; D perhaps matches TRBD2 (5 bases). The CDR3 consists of 15 residues. Germline V gene data show CDR1 as MNHEY and CDR2 as SVGAGI. V gave up 5 bases and J gave up 0 bases, with 11 bases separating them. The CDR3 coding sequence is TGTGCCAGCAGTCCCCCGGGGAGCTCCTACAATGAGCAGTTCTTC. Amino acids: CASSPPGSSYNEQFF.

The rearrangement links TRBV6-2 or TRBV6-3 to TRBJ1-5; D unresolved. Trimming cost V 5 bases and J 0 bases, with 17 bases left between them. The CDR3 loop spans 17 amino acids. Germline V gives CDR1 MNHEY, CDR2 SVGEGT. The DNA for the CDR3 is TGTGCCAGCAGTAATACACCGTCCATTCATAGCAATCAGCCCCAGCATTTT. Amino acids: CASSNTPSIHSNQPQHF.

The genes are TRBV15 and TRBJ1-6; D is possibly TRBD1 (5 bases). The CDR3 runs to 15 residues. V gave up 3 bases and J gave up 4 bases, with 10 bases separating them. The germline gives CDR1 LNHNV, CDR2 YYDKDF (reference sequence). The CDR3, as DNA: TGTGCCACCAGCAGGGCCCGGGGGTATAATTCACCCCTCCACTTT. Translating gives CATSRARGYNSPLHF.

The rearrangement joins TRBV9 to TRBJ2-1; 12 bases map to TRBD2. V lost 3 bases and J lost 10; bases outside the gene matches: 23. CDR1 SGDLS and CDR2 YYNGEE come from the germline V gene. The CDR3 sequence is 20 residues long. The CDR3 DNA reads as TGTGCCAGCAGCGCGCAGCTAACCCTTCCACTAGCGGGGGGAGTGCGGGAGCAGTTCTTC. Encoded protein: CASSAQLTLPLAGGVREQFF.

Comments on this clone: This same CDR3 is encoded by further DNA sequences in the sample. The chain joins TRBV3-1 (or the pseudogene TRBV3-2) to TRBJ1-1; the D is unclear. V was pared by 1 base and J by 1 base, with 7 bases between. Germline lookup yields CDR1 LGHDT and CDR2 YNNKEL (reference sequence). The CDR3 length is 14 residues. The CDR3 sequence: CASSQVRGNTEAFF. CDR3 nucleotide sequence: TGTGCCAGCAGCCAAGTACGAGGGAACACTGAAGCTTTCTTT.

This chain links TRBV6-6 with TRBJ2-5; 12 nucleotides line up with TRBD1. The J segment lost 5 bases and the V segment lost 5 bases, leaving 15 bases of the junction unmatched. The germline V gene encodes CDR1 MNHNY and CDR2 SVGAGI (reference sequence). The CDR3 has 18 residues. The CDR3 sequence is CASSLAGTGTGGRETQYF. The DNA for the CDR3 is TGTGCCAGCAGTCTCGCCGGTACCGGGACAGGGGGCAGGGAGACCCAGTACTTC.

This clone was seen only a few times. The rearrangement links TRBV11-2 to TRBJ1-4; the D is unclear. CDR3 length: 14 amino acids. Trimming removed 5 bases from V and 5 bases from J, with 12 bases in between. Germline values: CDR1 SGHAT, CDR2 FQNNGV. CDR3 loop: CASSRGRVNEKLFF. The CDR3 DNA follows: TGTGCCAGCAGCCGAGGCCGGGTAAATGAAAAACTGTTTTTT.

The chain is built from TRBV2 and TRBJ1-2; TRBD1 matches 7 bases. Germline-derived CDR1 and CDR2 are SNHLY and FYNNEI. The V and J ends lost 2 bases and 7 bases, in that order; junction bases with no gene match: 7. The CDR3 sequence is 14 residues long. In nucleotides, the CDR3 is TGTGCCAGCAGTGAATGTCAGGGGGGTTGTGGCTACACCTTC. Translated: CASSECQGGCGYTF. Looking up the rest from reference TRBV2 and TRBJ1-2 gives the full variable domain: EPEVTQTPSHQVTQMGQEVILRCVPISNHLYFYWYRQILGQKVEFLVSFYNNEISEKSEIFDDQFSVERPDGSNFTLKIRSTKLEDSAMYFCASSECQGGCGYTFGSGTRLTVV.

This sequence joins TRBV9 and TRBJ1-4; TRBD1 aligns across 8 bases. The ends lost 2 bases at V and 3 bases at J; junction bases unmatched: 0. The CDR3 runs 14 residues. The germline CDR1 and CDR2 sequences are SGDLS and YYNGEE. In DNA form, the CDR3 reads TGTGCCAGCAGCGTGACAGGGGCTAATGAAAAACTGTTTTTT. Its translation: CASSVTGANEKLFF.

V and J are TRBV19 and TRBJ2-4; D gene uncertain. Germline V gene data show CDR1 as LNHDA and CDR2 as SQIVND (reference sequence). V dropped 4 bases and J dropped 0 bases, with 16 bases sitting between them. The CDR3 covers 17 residues. The DNA of the CDR3 is TGTGCCAGTAGTACCCGTTTCGACTGGGTAGCCAAAAACATTCAGTACTTC. This sequence encodes CASSTRFDWVAKNIQYF.

This clone appeared a few times. V gene TRBV5-8 combines with J gene TRBJ2-4; a possible D gene is TRBD1 (5 bases). Germline CDR1 and CDR2: SGHTS and YDEGEE. The length of the CDR3 is 16 residues. The V and J ends lost 0 bases and 10 bases respectively, with 20 bases between them. DNA of the CDR3: TGTGCCAGCAGCTTGGCCGTCTCGTACGACAGTCAAATTCAGTACTTC. It yields the protein CASSLAVSYDSQIQYF.

The V and J genes are TRBV19 and TRBJ2-7; D is unresolved. The CDR3 is made up of 12 amino acids. The V end was cut by 2 bases, the J end by 6 bases, with 8 bases between. Germline V lookup: CDR1 LNHDA, CDR2 SQIVND (reference sequence). DNA for the CDR3: TGTGCCAGTAGTATATCCCCGAGCGAGCAGTACTTC. Residues: CASSISPSEQYF. The entire variable domain, with the rest obtained from reference TRBV19 and TRBJ2-7, is as follows: DGGITQSPKYLFRKEGQNVTLSCEQNLNHDAMYWYRQDPGQGLRLIYYSQIVNDFQKGDIAEGYSVSREKKESFPLTVTSAQKNPTAFYLCASSISPSEQYFGPGTRLTVT.

This clone was seen a handful of times. The V call is TRBV18, the J call TRBJ2-2, with D possibly being TRBD1 (6 bases). Per germline, CDR1 KGHSH and CDR2 LQKENI. Trimming left V 3 bases short and J 2 bases short, with 13 bases between. CDR3 length: 16 residues. The CDR3 here is CASSPSMGANTGELFF. In DNA, the CDR3 is TGTGCCAGCTCACCGAGTATGGGGGCAAACACCGGGGAGCTGTTTTTT.

The J gene is TRBJ2-7, the V gene TRBV11-2, with 10 bases matching TRBD2. Germline values: CDR1 SGHAT, CDR2 FQNNGV. V lost 4 bases and J lost 6; bases outside the gene matches: 12. CDR3 size: 16 residues. CDR3 bases: TGTGCCAGCAGCTCCTTACGGGGACTAGCGAGCGGCGAGCAGTACTTC. Its translation is CASSSLRGLASGEQYF.

The rearrangement links TRBV10-3 to TRBJ1-2; D is unclear. V lost 0 bases and J lost 3, with 8 bases in between. CDR3 length: 14 residues. Germline assignment: CDR1 ENHRY and CDR2 SYGVKD. CDR3 region: CAISESRDYYGYTF. CDR3 in DNA: TGTGCCATCAGTGAGTCTCGGGATTACTATGGCTACACCTTC.

The chain uses TRBV18 and TRBJ1-6; 7 positions match TRBD1. J was trimmed by 7 bases and V by 2 bases; bases with no gene match: 8. CDR1 KGHSH and CDR2 LQKENI come from the germline V gene. The length of the CDR3 is 16 residues. The CDR3 loop is CASSPSADRANSPLHF. In nucleotides, the CDR3 is TGTGCCAGCTCACCATCGGCAGACAGGGCGAATTCACCCCTCCACTTT.